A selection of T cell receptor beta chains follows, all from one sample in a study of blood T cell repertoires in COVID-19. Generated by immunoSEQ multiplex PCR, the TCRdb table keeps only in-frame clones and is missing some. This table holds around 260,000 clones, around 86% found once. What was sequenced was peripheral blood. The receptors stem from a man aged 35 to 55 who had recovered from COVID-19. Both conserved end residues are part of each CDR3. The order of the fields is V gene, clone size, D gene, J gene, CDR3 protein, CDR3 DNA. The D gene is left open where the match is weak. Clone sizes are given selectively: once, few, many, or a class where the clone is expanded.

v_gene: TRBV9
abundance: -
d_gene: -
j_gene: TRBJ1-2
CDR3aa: CASSGRRGDGYTF
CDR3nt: TGTGCCAGCAGCGGGAGGCGCGGCGATGGCTACACCTTC

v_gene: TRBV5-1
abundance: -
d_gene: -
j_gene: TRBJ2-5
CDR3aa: CASSLGGKETQYF
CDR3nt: TGCGCCAGCAGCTTAGGAGGGAAAGAGACCCAGTACTTC

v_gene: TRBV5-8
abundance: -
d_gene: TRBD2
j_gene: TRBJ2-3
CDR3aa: CASSGGLAVHGTQYF
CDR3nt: TGTGCCAGCAGCGGGGGACTAGCGGTGCACGGTACGCAGTATTTT

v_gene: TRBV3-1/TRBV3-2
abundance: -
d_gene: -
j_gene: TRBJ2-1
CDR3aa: CASSQVPRGVGGRSNEQFF
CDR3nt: TGTGCCAGCAGCCAGGTCCCAAGGGGGGTTGGCGGGAGATCCAATGAGCAGTTCTTC

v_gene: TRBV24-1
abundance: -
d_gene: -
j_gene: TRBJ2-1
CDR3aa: CATSESGHSYNEQFF
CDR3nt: TGTGCCACCAGTGAATCGGGACACTCCTACAATGAGCAGTTCTTC

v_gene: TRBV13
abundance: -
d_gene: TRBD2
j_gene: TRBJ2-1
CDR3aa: CASRSRRDPRGGAAYNEQFF
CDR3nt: TGTGCCAGCAGATCGCGCCGGGACCCCCGCGGGGGAGCTGCCTACAATGAGCAGTTCTTC

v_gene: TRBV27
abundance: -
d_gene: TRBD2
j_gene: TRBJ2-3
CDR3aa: CASSLDGGGTDTQYF
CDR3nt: TGTGCCAGCAGCCTGGACGGGGGGGGCACAGATACGCAGTATTTT

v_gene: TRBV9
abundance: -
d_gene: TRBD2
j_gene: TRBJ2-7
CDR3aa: CASSPRTSGGGFSYEQYF
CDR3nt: TGTGCCAGCAGCCCCCGGACTAGCGGGGGGGGCTTTTCCTACGAGCAGTACTTC

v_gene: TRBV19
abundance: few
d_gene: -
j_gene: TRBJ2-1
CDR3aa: CASSIMARSYNEQFF
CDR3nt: TGTGCCAGTAGTATAATGGCTAGATCCTACAATGAGCAGTTCTTC

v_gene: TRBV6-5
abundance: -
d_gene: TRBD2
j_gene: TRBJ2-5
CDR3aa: CASGRTSGKETQYF
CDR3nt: TGTGCCAGCGGTAGGACTAGCGGGAAAGAGACCCAGTACTTC

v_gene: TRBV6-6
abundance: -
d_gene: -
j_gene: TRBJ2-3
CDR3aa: CASIGQGRNTQYF
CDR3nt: TGTGCCAGCATCGGGCAGGGAAGAAATACGCAGTATTTT

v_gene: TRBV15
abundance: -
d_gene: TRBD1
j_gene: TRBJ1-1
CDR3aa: CATSRRTGTGGAGAFF
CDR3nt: TGTGCCACCAGCAGACGTACCGGGACAGGGGGCGCGGGGGCTTTCTTT

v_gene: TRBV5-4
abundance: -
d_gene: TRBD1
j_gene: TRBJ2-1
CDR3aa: CASNRQGADNEQFF
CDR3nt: TGTGCCAGCAACCGACAGGGGGCCGACAATGAGCAGTTCTTC

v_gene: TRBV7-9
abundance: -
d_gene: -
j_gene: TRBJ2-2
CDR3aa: CASIIIRTGNTGELFF
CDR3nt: TGTGCCAGCATCATAATTCGAACAGGGAACACCGGGGAGCTGTTTTTT

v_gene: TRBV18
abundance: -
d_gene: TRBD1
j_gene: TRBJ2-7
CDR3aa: CASSSRQGVSYEQYF
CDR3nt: TGTGCCAGCTCATCACGACAGGGGGTCTCCTACGAGCAGTACTTC

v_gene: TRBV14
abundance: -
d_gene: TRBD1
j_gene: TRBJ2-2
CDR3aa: CASSQDGGQGSTGELFF
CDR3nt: TGTGCCAGCAGCCAAGATGGAGGACAGGGGTCCACCGGGGAGCTGTTTTTT

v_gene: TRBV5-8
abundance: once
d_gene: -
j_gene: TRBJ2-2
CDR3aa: CASSLEGRVAGELFF
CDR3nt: TGTGCCAGCAGCTTGGAGGGCAGGGTGGCCGGGGAGCTGTTTTTT

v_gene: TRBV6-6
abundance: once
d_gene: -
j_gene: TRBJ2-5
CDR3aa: CASSYWGGLETQYF
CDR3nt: TGTGCCAGCAGTTACTGGGGGGGGCTAGAGACCCAGTACTTC

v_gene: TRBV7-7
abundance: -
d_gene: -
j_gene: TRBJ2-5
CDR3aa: CASSRQAQETQYF
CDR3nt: TGTGCCAGCAGCAGACAGGCTCAAGAGACCCAGTACTTC

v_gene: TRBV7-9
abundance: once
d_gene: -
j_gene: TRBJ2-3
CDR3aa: CASSSGGSTDTQYF
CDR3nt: TGTGCCAGCAGCTCTGGGGGGAGCACAGATACGCAGTATTTT

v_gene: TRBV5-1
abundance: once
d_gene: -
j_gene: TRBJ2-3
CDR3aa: CASSLVGAPEDTQYF
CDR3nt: TGCGCCAGCAGCTTGGTGGGAGCACCGGAGGATACGCAGTATTTT

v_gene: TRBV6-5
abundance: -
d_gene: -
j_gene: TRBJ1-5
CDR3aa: CASSLLSGRPQHF
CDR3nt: TGTGCCAGCAGTCTTCTTAGCGGGCGGCCCCAGCATTTT

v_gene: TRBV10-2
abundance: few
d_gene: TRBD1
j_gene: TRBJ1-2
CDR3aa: CASSEFLTGTGLAF
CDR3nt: TGCGCCAGCAGTGAGTTCCTCACGGGGACAGGGTTGGCCTTC

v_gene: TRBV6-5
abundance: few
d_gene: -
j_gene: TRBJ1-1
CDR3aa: CATAPGVFMNTEAFF
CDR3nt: TGTGCCACCGCCCCGGGAGTTTTCATGAACACTGAAGCTTTCTTT

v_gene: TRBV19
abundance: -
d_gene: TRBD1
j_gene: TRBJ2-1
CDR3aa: CASSILGQLNNEQFF
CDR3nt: TGTGCCAGTAGTATCTTGGGACAGTTAAACAATGAGCAGTTCTTC

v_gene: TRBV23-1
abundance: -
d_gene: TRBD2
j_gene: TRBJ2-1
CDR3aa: CASSPPQTLAGGPDEQFF
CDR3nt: TGCGCCAGCAGTCCTCCACAGACACTAGCGGGGGGGCCCGATGAGCAGTTCTTC

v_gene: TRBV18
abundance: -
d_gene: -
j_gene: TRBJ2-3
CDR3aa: CASSPYGGGGRSTDTQYF
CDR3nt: TGTGCCAGCTCACCGTACGGAGGGGGGGGACGTAGCACAGATACGCAGTATTTT

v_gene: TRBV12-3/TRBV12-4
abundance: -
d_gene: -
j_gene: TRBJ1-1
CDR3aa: CASSFPGYTEAFF
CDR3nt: TGTGCCAGCAGTTTCCCGGGTTATACTGAAGCTTTCTTT

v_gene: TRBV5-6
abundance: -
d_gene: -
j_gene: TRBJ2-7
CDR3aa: CASSLSPREQYF
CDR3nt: TGTGCCAGCAGCTTGTCCCCTCGGGAGCAGTACTTC

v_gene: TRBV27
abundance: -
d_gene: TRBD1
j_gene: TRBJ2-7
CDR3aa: CASRTGGTYEQYF
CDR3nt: TGTGCCAGCCGGACAGGGGGCACCTACGAGCAGTACTTC

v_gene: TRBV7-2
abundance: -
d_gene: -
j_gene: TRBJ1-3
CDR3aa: CASSLTTPLYTLPIYF
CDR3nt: TGTGCCAGCAGCTTAACGACTCCCCTGTATACGCTCCCCATATATTTT

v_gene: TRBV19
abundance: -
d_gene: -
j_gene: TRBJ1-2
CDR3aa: CASTHRGGTGTGYTF
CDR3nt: TGTGCCAGTACCCACCGCGGGGGAACAGGGACAGGCTACACCTTC

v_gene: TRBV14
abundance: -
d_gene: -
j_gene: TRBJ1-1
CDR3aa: CASSRFFMAGPNTEAFF
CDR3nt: TGTGCCAGCAGCCGCTTTTTTATGGCAGGGCCCAACACTGAAGCTTTCTTT

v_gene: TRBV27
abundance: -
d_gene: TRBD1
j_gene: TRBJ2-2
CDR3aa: CASKHSLGTANTGELFF
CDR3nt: TGTGCCAGCAAACACTCTCTCGGGACAGCGAACACCGGGGAGCTGTTTTTT

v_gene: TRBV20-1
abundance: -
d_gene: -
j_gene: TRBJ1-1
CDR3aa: CSAMGATEAFF
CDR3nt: TGCAGTGCCATGGGAGCCACTGAAGCTTTCTTT

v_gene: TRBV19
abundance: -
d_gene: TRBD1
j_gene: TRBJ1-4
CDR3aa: CASRVTGYKEKLFF
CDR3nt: TGTGCCAGCCGTGTGACAGGGTACAAAGAAAAACTGTTTTTT

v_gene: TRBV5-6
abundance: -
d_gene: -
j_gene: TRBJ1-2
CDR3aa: CASSQKDSLRDTF
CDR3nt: TGTGCCAGCAGCCAGAAGGACAGCCTTCGGGACACCTTC

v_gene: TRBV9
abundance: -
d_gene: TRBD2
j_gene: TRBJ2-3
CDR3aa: CASSPTAGGYTDTQYF
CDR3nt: TGTGCCAGCAGCCCCACAGCGGGAGGGTACACAGATACGCAGTATTTT

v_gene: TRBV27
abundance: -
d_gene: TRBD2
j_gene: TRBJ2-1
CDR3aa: CASSLHTSGRTPFGEQFF
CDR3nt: TGTGCCAGCAGTTTACATACTAGCGGGAGGACCCCATTCGGCGAGCAGTTCTTC

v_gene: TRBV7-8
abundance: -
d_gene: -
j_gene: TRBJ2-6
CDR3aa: CASSRTLSGANVLTF
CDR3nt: TGTGCCAGCAGCCGGACTCTCTCTGGGGCCAACGTCCTGACTTTC

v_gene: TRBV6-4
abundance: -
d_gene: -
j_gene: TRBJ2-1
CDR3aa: CAITASGLASYNEQFF
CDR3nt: TGTGCCATCACAGCAAGCGGGTTGGCATCCTACAATGAGCAGTTCTTC

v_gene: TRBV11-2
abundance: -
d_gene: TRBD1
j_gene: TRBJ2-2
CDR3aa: CASSLQTGSAGELFF
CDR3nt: TGTGCCAGCAGCTTACAGACAGGGTCCGCCGGGGAGCTGTTTTTT